These T cell receptor beta chains were read from a single sample in a study of blood T cell repertoires in COVID-19. Generated by immunoSEQ multiplex PCR, the TCRdb table keeps only in-frame clones and is missing some. The table has roughly 230,000 clones, over 75% seen once. The sample was peripheral blood. The receptors were sampled from a man aged 50-60 years with COVID-19, enrolled during active disease. Both conserved end residues are part of each CDR3. The order of the fields is clone size, CDR3 length, D gene, J gene, V gene, CDR3 DNA, CDR3 protein. The D gene is left open where the match is weak. Clone sizes are given selectively: once, few, many, or a class where the clone is expanded.

NA	15	TRBD2	TRBJ2-7	TRBV4-3	TGCGCCAGCAGCCGATTAATAGCGGGGGGCTACGAGCAGTACTTC	CASSRLIAGGYEQYF
NA	15	TRBD1	TRBJ2-2	TRBV5-1	TGCGCCAGCAGCATAAGGACAGGGGGGACCGGGGAGCTGTTTTTT	CASSIRTGGTGELFF
NA	13	NA	TRBJ2-2	TRBV12-3/TRBV12-4	TGTGCCAGCATTGTCAGGTCAGGCGGGGAGCTGTTTTTT	CASIVRSGGELFF
NA	15	NA	TRBJ1-1	TRBV11-3	TGTGCCAGCAGCTTCGGTCAGGGGACGGACACTGAAGCTTTCTTT	CASSFGQGTDTEAFF
once	12	NA	TRBJ2-5	TRBV2	TGTGCCAGCAGTGAGGGCATGGAGACCCAGTACTTC	CASSEGMETQYF
many	13	NA	TRBJ1-1	TRBV18	TGTGCCAGCTCACCGGGACAGAACACTGAAGCTTTCTTT	CASSPGQNTEAFF
NA	16	NA	TRBJ1-1	TRBV5-1	TGCGCCAGCAGCTCATTACAGGGCGCCGTGAACACTGAAGCTTTCTTT	CASSSLQGAVNTEAFF
few	13	NA	TRBJ1-1	TRBV2	TGTGCCAGCAGTGAGGTGGGGAGCCTCGAAGCTTTCTTT	CASSEVGSLEAFF
NA	13	NA	TRBJ1-1	TRBV7-9	TGTGCCAGCGTTAATTGGGGCATAAGTGAAGCTTTCTTT	CASVNWGISEAFF
NA	15	NA	TRBJ1-4	TRBV28	TGTGCCAGCAGTGCCGACTGGGGCCTGGGGGAAAAACTGTTTTTT	CASSADWGLGEKLFF
NA	15	TRBD2	TRBJ2-3	TRBV5-1	TGCGCCAGCAGCCCAGTAGCGGGATCCACAGATACGCAGTATTTT	CASSPVAGSTDTQYF
once	14	TRBD2	TRBJ2-7	TRBV2	TGTGCCAGCAAAGAGCGGGGGACTACCTACGAGCAGTACTTC	CASKERGTTYEQYF
NA	17	TRBD1	TRBJ2-2	TRBV9	TGTGCCAGCAGCGTAGTTGACAGGGGTCCGAACACCGGGGAGCTGTTTTTT	CASSVVDRGPNTGELFF
NA	16	TRBD1	TRBJ2-5	TRBV3-1/TRBV3-2	TGTGCCAGCAGCCAAGCGTCAGGGGGCGCGGGAGAGACCCAGTACTTC	CASSQASGGAGETQYF
NA	14	TRBD1	TRBJ2-5	TRBV27	TGTGCCAGCAGTTGGACAGGGAGGTGGGAGACCCAGTACTTC	CASSWTGRWETQYF
NA	14	TRBD2	TRBJ2-2	TRBV29-1	TGCAGCGTTGAACGGGGGGGACTCACCGGGGAGCTGTTTTTT	CSVERGGLTGELFF
NA	13	NA	TRBJ1-2	TRBV2	TGTGCCAGCAGTGAAAGGCAGGTAGATGGCTACACCTTC	CASSERQVDGYTF
NA	13	TRBD1	TRBJ2-7	TRBV30	TGTGCCTGGGACAGGGGTAGGTCCTACGAGCAGTACTTC	CAWDRGRSYEQYF
NA	16	TRBD2	TRBJ2-1	TRBV7-3	TGTGCCAGCAGCCCGGGACTAGCGGGGGATCTCAATGAGCAGTTCTTC	CASSPGLAGDLNEQFF
NA	14	TRBD1	TRBJ2-1	TRBV3-1/TRBV3-2	TGTGCCAGCAGCCAAGATCAAAGGGGGCTTAAGAAGTTCTTC	CASSQDQRGLKKFF
few	14	TRBD1	TRBJ1-1	TRBV6-5	TGTGCCAGCTTGCCCGACAGGGTGGCCACTGAAGCTTTCTTT	CASLPDRVATEAFF
NA	16	NA	TRBJ1-5	TRBV6-2/TRBV6-3	TGTGCCAGCAGCAGCGCGGGGAGGGGGAACAATCAGCCCCAGCATTTT	CASSSAGRGNNQPQHF
NA	16	TRBD2	TRBJ2-1	TRBV9	TGTGCCAGCAGCGTAGGCCCTAGCGGGGGAAGGGGTGAGCAGTTCTTC	CASSVGPSGGRGEQFF
NA	17	TRBD1	TRBJ1-2	TRBV7-2	TGTGCCAGCAGCTTAGCGGGTCAGGGGGCGCGGAGCTATGGCTACACCTTC	CASSLAGQGARSYGYTF
NA	14	NA	TRBJ1-2	TRBV19	TGTGCCAGTAGTATCCAGGCCACTAACTATGGCTACACCTTC	CASSIQATNYGYTF
NA	15	NA	TRBJ2-1	TRBV11-2	TGTGCCAGCAGCTCAGGACATCGCCTAGGCAATGAGCAGTTCTTC	CASSSGHRLGNEQFF
NA	14	TRBD2	TRBJ2-5	TRBV5-1	TGCGCCAGCAGCTTAGGGACTAACCAAGAGACCCAGTACTTC	CASSLGTNQETQYF
NA	14	NA	TRBJ2-7	TRBV7-9	TGTGCCAGCAGCGCTCCCGGGGTTACCTACGAGCAGTACTTC	CASSAPGVTYEQYF
once	15	TRBD1	TRBJ1-2	TRBV4-1	TGCGCCAGCAGCCAAGTATGGACAGGTAATGATGGCTACACCTTC	CASSQVWTGNDGYTF
NA	11	NA	TRBJ2-7	TRBV9	TGTGCCAGCATGGAGCCCTACGAGCAGTACTTC	CASMEPYEQYF
few	17	TRBD1	TRBJ1-4	TRBV9	TGTGCCAGCAGCGACCAGACAGGGCCTGGGGGAGGTGAAAAACTGTTTTTT	CASSDQTGPGGGEKLFF
NA	15	NA	TRBJ2-1	TRBV18	TGTGCCAGCTCACCTAGCCGGGAGCCCTCCAGGGAGCAGTTCTTC	CASSPSREPSREQFF